This T cell receptor (beta chain) was captured in a study of blood T cells in healthy people across ages. General observations from the study: Naive CD4+ cells and diversity were both higher in long-lived donors than in aged donors.

A second 7 to 11 cycle PCR used barcoded and J-beta primers. Each cDNA molecule received a tag from a template-switch adaptor that had 12 random nucleotides. MiXCR, applied by TCRdb to the 5' RACE reads, yields one record per CDR3 protein. Among 750,000 to 1,000,000 distinct CDR3 sequences listed, 29% were seen once. In its sample, this clonotype was seen many times. What it binds is not known. Individuals who donated were healthy Caucasians from Russia aged about 6 to 95. The CDR3 has 14 residues. Germline-derived CDR1 and CDR2 are MDHEN and SYDVKM. V shed 7 bases, J shed 4 bases, and the junction held 4 bases outside the gene matches. These same records also appear under a second study, on T cells of mothers and their children. From that study: The second PCR used the M1S primer, and this primer added sample barcodes and 2-4 random nucleotides.

The clonotype originates from a woman in her forties in good health. This chain uses TRBV28 with TRBJ2-5; the match to TRBD2 covers 12 bases. The sequencing input was blood. In nucleotides, the CDR3 is TGTGCCAGCATGGCTAGCGGGGGGGCAGAGACCCAGTACTTC. Protein sequence: CASMASGGAETQYF.